This T cell receptor (beta chain) was documented in a study of cytomegalovirus exposure and HLA in healthy donors. Across the whole study: A previous analysis identified 95 million to 140 million unique TCR beta sequences derived from roughly 180 million T cells. Study-wide results and caveats: TCR beta chains numbering more than 150 were designated cytomegalovirus-associated. For TCR beta chains, V- and J-gene trimming was later linked to a missense DCLRE1C variant.

PCR involved 60 Vbeta and 13 Jbeta primers. TCRdb's copy holds only in-frame clones and misses some; the assay was immunoSEQ multiplex PCR. In the table there are over 250,000 clones, roughly 70% of which are singletons. This cohort consisted of healthy bone marrow donors. Deletions cut 0 bases from V and 5 bases from J, with 11 bases between. Looked up from germline, CDR1 is SGDLS and CDR2 is YYNGEE. The CDR3 spans 14 residues. Remarks on this clone: What it recognizes is unknown.

This receptor was taken from a female donor in good health and CMV-seronegative. The source material was PBMCs. This chain connects TRBV9 to TRBJ2-5; D is perhaps TRBD2 (5 bases). CDR3 region: CASSVGGLGETQYF. As DNA, the CDR3 is TGTGCCAGCAGCGTAGGAGGACTTGGGGAGACCCAGTACTTC.